This TCR beta chain is from a study of Tregs in tolerant kidney transplant recipients. The wider study: After B cell culture, CD4+CD8-CD25+CD127- and CD4+CD8-4-1BB+CD40L- cells were sorted.

Here immunoSEQ multiplex PCR was the method, and the copy in TCRdb shows in-frame clones only, minus some. The sample comprises roughly 10,000 clones, approximately 90% of which are singletons, and about 5.8% rests with the top ten. About this clone: Its antigen remains unidentified.

The sample was Tregs from blood cultured with allogeneic cells, taken before the transplant. The sequence was collected from a human patient who received a combined kidney and bone marrow transplant.

CDR3 coding DNA: TGCGCCAGCAGCGGATCAACAGGGGGCCCCACTGAAGCTTTCTTT. Its protein is CASSGSTGGPTEAFF. The chain uses TRBV5-1 and TRBJ1-1; the match to TRBD1 covers 9 bases. This CDR3 spans 15 amino acids. V trimming: 4 bases; J trimming: 4 bases; junction bases outside the gene matches: 8. Germline V gives CDR1 SGHRS, CDR2 YFSETQ.